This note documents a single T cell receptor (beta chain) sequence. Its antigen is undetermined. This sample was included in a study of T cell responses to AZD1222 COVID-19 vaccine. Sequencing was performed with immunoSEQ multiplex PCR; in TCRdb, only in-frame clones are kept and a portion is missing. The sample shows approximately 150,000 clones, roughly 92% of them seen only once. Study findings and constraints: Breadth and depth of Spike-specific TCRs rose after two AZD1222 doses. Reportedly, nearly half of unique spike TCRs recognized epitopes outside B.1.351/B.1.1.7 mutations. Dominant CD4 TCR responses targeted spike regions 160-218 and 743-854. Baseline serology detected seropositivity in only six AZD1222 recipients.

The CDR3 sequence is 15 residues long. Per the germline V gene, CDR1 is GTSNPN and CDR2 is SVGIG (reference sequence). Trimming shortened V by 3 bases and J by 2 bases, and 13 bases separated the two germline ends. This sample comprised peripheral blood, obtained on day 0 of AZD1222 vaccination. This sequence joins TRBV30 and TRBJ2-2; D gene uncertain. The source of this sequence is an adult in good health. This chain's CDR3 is CAWSYNTGNTGELFF. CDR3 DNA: TGTGCCTGGAGCTACAATACGGGCAACACCGGGGAGCTGTTTTTT.